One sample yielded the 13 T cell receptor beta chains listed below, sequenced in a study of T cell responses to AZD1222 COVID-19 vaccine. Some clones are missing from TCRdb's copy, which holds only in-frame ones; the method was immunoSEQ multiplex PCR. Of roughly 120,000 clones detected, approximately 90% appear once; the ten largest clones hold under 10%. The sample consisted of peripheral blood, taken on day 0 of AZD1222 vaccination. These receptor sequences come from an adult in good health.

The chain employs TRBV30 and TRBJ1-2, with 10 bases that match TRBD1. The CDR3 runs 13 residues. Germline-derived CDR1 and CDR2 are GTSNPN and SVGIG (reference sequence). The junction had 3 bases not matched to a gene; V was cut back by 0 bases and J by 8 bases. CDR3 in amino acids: CAWSVRDRGGYTF. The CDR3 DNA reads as TGTGCCTGGAGTGTCCGGGACAGGGGAGGCTACACCTTC.

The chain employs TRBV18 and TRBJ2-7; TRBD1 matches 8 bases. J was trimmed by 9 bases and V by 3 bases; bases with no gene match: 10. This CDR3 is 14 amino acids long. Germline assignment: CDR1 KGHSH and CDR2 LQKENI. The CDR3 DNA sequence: TGTGCCAGCTCACCCGGCAGGGGGCGCGACGTGCAGTACTTC. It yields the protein CASSPGRGRDVQYF. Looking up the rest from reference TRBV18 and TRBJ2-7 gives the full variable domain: NAGVMQNPRHLVRRRGQEARLRCSPMKGHSHVYWYRQLPEEGLKFMVYLQKENIIDESGMPKERFSAEFPKEGPSILRIQQVVRGDSAAYFCASSPGRGRDVQYFGPGTRLTVT.

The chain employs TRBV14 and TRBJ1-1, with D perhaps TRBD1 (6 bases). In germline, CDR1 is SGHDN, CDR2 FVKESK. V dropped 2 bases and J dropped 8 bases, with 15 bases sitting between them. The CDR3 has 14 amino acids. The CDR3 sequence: CASSQYVGRGEAFF. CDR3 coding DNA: TGTGCCAGCAGCCAATACGTCGGCAGGGGAGAAGCTTTCTTT.

DNA for the CDR3: TGTGCCAGCAGCCAGGGGACACCGAGCTCCTATAATTCACCCCTCCACTTT. It specifies CASSQGTPSSYNSPLHF. The chain uses TRBV5-4 and TRBJ1-6; weak D call: TRBD1 (6 bases). CDR3 size: 17 residues. The germline CDR1 and CDR2 sequences are SGHNT and YYREEE (reference sequence). The V and J ends lost 4 bases and 0 bases respectively, with 14 bases between them.

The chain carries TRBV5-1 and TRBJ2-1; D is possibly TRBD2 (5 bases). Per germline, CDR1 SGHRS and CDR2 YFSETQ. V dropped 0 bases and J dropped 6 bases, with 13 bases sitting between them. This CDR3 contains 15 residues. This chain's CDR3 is CASSLVGETINEQFF. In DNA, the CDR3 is TGCGCCAGCAGCTTGGTTGGGGAGACAATCAATGAGCAGTTCTTC.

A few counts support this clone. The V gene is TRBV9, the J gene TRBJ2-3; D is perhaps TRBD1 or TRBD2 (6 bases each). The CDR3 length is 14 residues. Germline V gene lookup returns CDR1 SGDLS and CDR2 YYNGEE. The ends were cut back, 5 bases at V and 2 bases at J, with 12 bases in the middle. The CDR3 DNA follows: TGTGCCAGCAGGGGGGGCGAGATCACAGATACGCAGTATTTT. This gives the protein CASRGGEITDTQYF.

DNA for the CDR3: TGTGCCAGCAGTGCTTACCTTGAAGCTTTCTTT. The encoded protein is CASSAYLEAFF. The genes are TRBV25-1 and TRBJ1-1; D unclear. Per the germline V gene, CDR1 is MGHDK and CDR2 is SYGVNS. V lost 4 bases to trimming and J lost 7 bases, with 7 bases between them. The CDR3 totals 11 residues.

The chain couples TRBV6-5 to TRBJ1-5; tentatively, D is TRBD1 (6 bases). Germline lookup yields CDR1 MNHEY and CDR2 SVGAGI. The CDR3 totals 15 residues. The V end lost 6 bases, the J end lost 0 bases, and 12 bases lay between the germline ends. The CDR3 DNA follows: TGTGCCAGCAGAGAGACAGGATATAGCAATCAGCCCCAGCATTTT. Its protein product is CASRETGYSNQPQHF.

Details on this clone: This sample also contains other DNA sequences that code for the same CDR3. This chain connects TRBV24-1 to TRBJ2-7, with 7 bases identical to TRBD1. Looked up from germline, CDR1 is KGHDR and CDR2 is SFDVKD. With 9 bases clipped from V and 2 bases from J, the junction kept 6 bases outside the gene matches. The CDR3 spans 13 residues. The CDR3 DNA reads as TGTGCCACCTCGGACAGGCACGCCTACGAGCAGTACTTC. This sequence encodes CATSDRHAYEQYF.

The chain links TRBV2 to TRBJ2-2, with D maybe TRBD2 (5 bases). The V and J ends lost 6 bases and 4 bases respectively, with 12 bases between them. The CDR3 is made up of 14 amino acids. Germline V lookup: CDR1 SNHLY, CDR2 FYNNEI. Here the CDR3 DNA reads TGTGCCAGCAGGAGGGAGTCGGGCACCGGGGAGCTGTTTTTT. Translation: CASRRESGTGELFF.

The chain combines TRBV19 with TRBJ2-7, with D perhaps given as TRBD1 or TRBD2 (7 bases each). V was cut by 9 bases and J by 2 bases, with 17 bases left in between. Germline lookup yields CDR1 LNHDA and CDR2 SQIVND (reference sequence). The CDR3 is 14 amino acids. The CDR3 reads CASRPGGGAYEQYF. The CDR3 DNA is TGTGCCAGCCGCCCAGGGGGGGGAGCCTACGAGCAGTACTTC.

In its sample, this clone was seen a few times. DNA of the CDR3: TGTGCCAGCAGGTCCTCAGGGGTGTCCTACAATGAGCAGTTCTTC. This sequence encodes CASRSSGVSYNEQFF. This chain uses TRBV27 with TRBJ2-1; tentatively, D is TRBD1 (6 bases). Deletions cut 6 bases from V and 1 base from J, with 13 bases between. The CDR3 consists of 15 residues. In germline, CDR1 is MNHEY, CDR2 SMNVEV (reference sequence).

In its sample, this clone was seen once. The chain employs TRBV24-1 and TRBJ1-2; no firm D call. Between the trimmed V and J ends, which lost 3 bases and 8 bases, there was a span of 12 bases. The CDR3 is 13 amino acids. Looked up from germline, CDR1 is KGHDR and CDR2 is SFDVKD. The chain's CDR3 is CATSDTVPGGYTF. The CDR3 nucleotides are TGTGCCACCAGTGATACGGTCCCGGGCGGCTACACCTTC.